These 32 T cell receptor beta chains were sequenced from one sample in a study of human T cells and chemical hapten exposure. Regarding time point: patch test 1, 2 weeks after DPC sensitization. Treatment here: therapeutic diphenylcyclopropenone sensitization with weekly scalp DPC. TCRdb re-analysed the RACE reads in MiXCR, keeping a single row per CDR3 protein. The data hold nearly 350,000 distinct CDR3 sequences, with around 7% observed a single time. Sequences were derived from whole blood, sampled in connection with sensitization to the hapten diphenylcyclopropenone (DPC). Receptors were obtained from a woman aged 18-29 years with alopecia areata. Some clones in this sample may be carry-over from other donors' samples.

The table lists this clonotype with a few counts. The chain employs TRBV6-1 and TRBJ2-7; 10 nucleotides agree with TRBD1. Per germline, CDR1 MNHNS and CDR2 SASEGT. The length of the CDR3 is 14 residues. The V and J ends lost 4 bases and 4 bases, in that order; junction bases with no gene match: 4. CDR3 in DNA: TGTGCCAGCAGTGTCCGGGACAGGGGTTACGAGCAGTACTTC. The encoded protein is CASSVRDRGYEQYF.

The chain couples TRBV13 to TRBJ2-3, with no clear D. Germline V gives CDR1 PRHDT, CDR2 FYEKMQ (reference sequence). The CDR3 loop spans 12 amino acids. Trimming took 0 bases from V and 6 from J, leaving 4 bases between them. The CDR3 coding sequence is TGTGCCAGCAGCTTAGGAATGGATACGCAGTATTTT. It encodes CASSLGMDTQYF.

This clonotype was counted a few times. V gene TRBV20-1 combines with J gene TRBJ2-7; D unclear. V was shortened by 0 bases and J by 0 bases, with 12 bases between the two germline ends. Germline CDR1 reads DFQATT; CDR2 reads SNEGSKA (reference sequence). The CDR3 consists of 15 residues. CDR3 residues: CSARDHGAGSYEQYF. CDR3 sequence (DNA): TGCAGTGCTAGAGATCATGGAGCAGGCTCCTACGAGCAGTACTTC.

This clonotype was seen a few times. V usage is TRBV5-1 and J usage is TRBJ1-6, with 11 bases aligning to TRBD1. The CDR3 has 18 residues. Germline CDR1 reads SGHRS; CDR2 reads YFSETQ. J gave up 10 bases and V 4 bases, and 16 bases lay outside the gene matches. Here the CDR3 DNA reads TGCGCCAGCAGCCCCGGACAGGGGGCGTGGGGCGTTGGATCACCCCTCCACTTT. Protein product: CASSPGQGAWGVGSPLHF.

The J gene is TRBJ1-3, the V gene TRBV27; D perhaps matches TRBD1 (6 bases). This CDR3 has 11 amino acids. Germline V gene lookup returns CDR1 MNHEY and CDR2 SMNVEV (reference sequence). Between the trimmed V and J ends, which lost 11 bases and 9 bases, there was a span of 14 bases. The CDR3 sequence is CAFLKGGTIYF. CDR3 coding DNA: TGTGCCTTCTTGAAAGGGGGCACCATATATTTT.

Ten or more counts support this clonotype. The CDR3 DNA is TGTGCCAGCTCACCACCGAGCGGGGGAGGGCACAATGAGCAGTTCTTC. As protein: CASSPPSGGGHNEQFF. The chain uses TRBV18 and TRBJ2-1; TRBD2 agrees at 8 bases. J was trimmed by 5 bases and V by 0 bases; bases with no gene match: 6. CDR1 and CDR2 from the germline V gene are KGHSH and LQKENI. There are 16 residues in the CDR3.

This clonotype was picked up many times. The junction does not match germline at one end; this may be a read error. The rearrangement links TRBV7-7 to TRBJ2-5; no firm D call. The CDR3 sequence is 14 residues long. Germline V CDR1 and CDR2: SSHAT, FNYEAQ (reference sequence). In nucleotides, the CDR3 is TGTGCTAGCAGCTTCCACATTTTCCAAGAGACCCAGTACTTC. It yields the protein CASSFHIFQETQYF.

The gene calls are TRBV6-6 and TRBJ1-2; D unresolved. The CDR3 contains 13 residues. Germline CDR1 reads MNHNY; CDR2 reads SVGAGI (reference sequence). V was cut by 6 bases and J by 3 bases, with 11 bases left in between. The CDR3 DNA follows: TGTGCCAGCAGGGAACAGTTCGACTATGGCTACACCTTC. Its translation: CASREQFDYGYTF.

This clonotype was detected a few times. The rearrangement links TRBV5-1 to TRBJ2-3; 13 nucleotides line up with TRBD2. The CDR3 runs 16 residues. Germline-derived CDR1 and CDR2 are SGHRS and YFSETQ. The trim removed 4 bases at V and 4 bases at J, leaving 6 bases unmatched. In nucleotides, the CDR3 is TGCGCCAGCAGCCCCGGGACTAGCGGGGTTTCAGATACGCAGTATTTT. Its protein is CASSPGTSGVSDTQYF.

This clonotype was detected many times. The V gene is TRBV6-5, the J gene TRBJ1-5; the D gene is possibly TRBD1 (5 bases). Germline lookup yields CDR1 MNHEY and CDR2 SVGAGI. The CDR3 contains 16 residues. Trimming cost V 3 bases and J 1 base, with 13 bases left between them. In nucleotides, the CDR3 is TGTGCCAGCAGTTATGGCCCGACAGAGAGCAATCAGCCCCAGCATTTT. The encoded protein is CASSYGPTESNQPQHF.

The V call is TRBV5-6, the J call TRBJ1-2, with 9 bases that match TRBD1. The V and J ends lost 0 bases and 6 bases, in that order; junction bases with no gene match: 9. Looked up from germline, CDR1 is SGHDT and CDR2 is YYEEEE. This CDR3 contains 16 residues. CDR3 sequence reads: CASSLVGTGLINGYTF. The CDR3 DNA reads TGTGCCAGCAGCTTGGTTGGGACAGGGTTGATTAATGGCTACACCTTC.

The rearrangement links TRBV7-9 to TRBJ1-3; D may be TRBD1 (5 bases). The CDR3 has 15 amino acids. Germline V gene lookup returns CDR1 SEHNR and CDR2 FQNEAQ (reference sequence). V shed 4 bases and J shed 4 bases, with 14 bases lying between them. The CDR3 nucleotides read TGTGCCAGCAGCTCAGGAGGGACTTTCGGAAACACCATATATTTT. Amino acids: CASSSGGTFGNTIYF.

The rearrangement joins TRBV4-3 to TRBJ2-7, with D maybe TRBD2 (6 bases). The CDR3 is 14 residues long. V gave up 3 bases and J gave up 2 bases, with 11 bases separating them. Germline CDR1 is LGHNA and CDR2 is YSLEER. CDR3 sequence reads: CASSQGEEAYEQYF. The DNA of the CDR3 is TGCGCCAGCAGCCAGGGGGAGGAAGCCTACGAGCAGTACTTC.

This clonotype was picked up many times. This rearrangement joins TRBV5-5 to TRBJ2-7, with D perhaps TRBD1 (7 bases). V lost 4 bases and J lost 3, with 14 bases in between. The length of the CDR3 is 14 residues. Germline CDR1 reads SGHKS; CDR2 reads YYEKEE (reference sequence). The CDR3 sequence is CASSQGQGGYEQYF. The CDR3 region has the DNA TGTGCCAGCAGCCAGGGGCAGGGGGGCTACGAGCAGTACTTC.

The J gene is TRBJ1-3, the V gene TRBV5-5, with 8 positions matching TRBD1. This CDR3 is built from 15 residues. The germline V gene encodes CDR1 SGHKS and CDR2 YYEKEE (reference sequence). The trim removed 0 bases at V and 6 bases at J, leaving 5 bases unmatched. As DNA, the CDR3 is TGTGCCAGCAGCTTGGCCCCAGGGGGCGAAAACACCATATATTTT. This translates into CASSLAPGGENTIYF.

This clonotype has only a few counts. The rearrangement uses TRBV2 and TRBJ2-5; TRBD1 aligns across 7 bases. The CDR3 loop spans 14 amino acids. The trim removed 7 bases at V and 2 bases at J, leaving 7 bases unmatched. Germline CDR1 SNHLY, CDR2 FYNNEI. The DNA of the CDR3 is TGTGCCAGCACCAGAACAGGGGTTCAAGAGACCCAGTACTTC. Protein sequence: CASTRTGVQETQYF.

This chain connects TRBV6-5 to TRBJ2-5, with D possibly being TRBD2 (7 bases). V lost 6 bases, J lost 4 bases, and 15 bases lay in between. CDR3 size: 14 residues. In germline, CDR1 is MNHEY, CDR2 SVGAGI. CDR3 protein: CASSGEGDLETQYF. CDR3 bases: TGTGCCAGCAGCGGGGAGGGGGACTTAGAGACCCAGTACTTC.

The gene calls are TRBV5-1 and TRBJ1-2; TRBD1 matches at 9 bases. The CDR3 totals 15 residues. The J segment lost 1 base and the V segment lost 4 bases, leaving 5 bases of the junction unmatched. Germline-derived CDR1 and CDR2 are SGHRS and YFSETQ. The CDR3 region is CASSRGQGNNYGYTF. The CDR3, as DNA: TGCGCCAGCAGCCGCGGACAGGGGAATAACTATGGCTACACCTTC.

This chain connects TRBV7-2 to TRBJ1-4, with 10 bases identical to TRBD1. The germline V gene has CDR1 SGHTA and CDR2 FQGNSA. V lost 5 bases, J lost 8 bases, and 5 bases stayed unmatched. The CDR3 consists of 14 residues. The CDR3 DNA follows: TGTGCCAGCAGCCGGGACAGGGGTGGCGAAAAACTGTTTTTT. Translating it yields CASSRDRGGEKLFF.

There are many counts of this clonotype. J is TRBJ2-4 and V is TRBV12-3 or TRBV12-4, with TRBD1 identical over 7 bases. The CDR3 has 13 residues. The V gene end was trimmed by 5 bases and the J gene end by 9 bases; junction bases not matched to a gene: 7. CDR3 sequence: CASSPDREGIQYF. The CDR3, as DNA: TGTGCCAGCAGTCCCGACAGGGAAGGCATTCAGTACTTC.

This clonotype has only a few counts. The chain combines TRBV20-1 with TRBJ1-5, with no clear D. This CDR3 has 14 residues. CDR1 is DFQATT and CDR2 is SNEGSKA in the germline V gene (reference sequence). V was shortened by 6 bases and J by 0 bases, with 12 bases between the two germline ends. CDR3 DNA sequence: TGCAGTGCAAGGGTGGGGTATAGCAATCAGCCCCAGCATTTT. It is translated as CSARVGYSNQPQHF.

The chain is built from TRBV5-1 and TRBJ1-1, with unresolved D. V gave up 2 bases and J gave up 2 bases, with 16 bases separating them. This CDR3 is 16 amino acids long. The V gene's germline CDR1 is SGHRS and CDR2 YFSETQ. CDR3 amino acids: CASSLRAGSQNTEAFF. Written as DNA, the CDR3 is TGCGCCAGCAGCTTACGGGCCGGCAGTCAAAACACTGAAGCTTTCTTT. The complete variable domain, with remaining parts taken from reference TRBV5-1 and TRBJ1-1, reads KAGVTQTPRYLIKTRGQQVTLSCSPISGHRSVSWYQQTPGQGLQFLFEYFSETQRNKGNFPGRFSGRQFSNSRSEMNVSTLELGDSALYLCASSLRAGSQNTEAFFGQGTRLTVV.

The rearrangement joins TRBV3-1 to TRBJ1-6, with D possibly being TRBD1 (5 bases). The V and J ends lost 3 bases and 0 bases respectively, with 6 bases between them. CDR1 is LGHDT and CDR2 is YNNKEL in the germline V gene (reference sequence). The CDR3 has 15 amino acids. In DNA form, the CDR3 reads TGTGCCAGCAGCCATAGGGGCTCCTATAATTCACCCCTCCACTTT. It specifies CASSHRGSYNSPLHF.

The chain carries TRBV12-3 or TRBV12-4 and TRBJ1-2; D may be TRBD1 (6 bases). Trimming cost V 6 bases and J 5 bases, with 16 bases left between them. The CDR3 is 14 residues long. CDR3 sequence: CASSTGLQGYGYTF. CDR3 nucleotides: TGTGCCAGCAGCACAGGGTTGCAAGGATATGGCTACACCTTC.

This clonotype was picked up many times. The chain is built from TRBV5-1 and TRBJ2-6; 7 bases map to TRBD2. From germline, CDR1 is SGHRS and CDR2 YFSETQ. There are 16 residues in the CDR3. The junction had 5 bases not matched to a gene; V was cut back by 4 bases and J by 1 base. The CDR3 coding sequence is TGCGCCAGCAGCCCGACAGCGGGGTCTGGGGCCAACGTCCTGACTTTC. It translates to CASSPTAGSGANVLTF.

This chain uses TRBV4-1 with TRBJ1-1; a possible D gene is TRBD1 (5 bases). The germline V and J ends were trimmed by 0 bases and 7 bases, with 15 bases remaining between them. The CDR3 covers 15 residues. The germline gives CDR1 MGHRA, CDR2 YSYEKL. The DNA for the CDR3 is TGCGCCAGCAGCCAAGAGGAGGGGTCGGGATATGAAGCTTTCTTT. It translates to CASSQEEGSGYEAFF.

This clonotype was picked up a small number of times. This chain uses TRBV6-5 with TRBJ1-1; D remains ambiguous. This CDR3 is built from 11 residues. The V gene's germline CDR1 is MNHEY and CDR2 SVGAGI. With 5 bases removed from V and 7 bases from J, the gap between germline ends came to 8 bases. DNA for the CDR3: TGTGCCAGCAGTACAGAACGTGAAGCTTTCTTT. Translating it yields CASSTEREAFF.

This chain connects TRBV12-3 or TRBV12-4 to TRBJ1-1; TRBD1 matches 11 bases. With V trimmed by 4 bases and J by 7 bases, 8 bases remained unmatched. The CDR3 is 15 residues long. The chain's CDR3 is CASSSPGQGGFEAFF. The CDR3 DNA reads TGTGCCAGCAGTTCCCCGGGACAGGGGGGCTTTGAAGCTTTCTTT.

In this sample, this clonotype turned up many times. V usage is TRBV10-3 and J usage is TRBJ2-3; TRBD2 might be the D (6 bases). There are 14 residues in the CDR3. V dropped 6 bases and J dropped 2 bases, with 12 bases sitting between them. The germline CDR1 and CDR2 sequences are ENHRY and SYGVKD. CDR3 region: CAIRPGLDTDTQYF. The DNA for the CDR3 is TGTGCCATCAGGCCGGGACTCGACACAGATACGCAGTATTTT.

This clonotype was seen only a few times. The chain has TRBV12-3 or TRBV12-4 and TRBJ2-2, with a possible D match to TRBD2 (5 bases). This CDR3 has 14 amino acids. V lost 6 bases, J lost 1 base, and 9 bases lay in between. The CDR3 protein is CASSTDWNTGELFF. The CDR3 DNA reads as TGTGCCAGCAGCACGGACTGGAACACCGGGGAGCTGTTTTTT.

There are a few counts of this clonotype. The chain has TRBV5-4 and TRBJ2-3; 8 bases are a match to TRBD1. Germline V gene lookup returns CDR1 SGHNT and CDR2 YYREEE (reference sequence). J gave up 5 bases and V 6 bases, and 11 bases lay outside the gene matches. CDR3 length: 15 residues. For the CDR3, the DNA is TGTGCCAGCACCCAAGGGACAGGAAATAAAGATACGCAGTATTTT. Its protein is CASTQGTGNKDTQYF.

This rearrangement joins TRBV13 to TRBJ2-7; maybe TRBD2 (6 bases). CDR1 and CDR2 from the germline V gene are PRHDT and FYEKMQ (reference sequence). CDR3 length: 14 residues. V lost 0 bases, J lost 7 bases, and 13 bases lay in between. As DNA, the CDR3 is TGTGCCAGCAGCTTAGGTCCCGAGGGAGGAGAGCAGTACTTC. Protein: CASSLGPEGGEQYF.